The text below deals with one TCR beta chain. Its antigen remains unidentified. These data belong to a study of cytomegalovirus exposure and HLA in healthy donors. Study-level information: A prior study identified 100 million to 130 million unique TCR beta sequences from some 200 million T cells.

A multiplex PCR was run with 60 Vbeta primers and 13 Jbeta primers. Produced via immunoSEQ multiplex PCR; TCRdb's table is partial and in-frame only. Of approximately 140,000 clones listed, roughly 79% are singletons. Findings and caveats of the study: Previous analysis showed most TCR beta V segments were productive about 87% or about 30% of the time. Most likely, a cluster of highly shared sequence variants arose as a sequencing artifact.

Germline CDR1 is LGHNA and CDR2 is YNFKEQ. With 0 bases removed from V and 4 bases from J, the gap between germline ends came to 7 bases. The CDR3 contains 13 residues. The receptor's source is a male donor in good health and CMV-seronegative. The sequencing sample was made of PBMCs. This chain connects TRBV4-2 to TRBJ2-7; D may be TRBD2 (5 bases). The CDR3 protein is CASSQDSGYEQYF. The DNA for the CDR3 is TGTGCCAGCAGCCAAGACTCGGGGTACGAGCAGTACTTC.